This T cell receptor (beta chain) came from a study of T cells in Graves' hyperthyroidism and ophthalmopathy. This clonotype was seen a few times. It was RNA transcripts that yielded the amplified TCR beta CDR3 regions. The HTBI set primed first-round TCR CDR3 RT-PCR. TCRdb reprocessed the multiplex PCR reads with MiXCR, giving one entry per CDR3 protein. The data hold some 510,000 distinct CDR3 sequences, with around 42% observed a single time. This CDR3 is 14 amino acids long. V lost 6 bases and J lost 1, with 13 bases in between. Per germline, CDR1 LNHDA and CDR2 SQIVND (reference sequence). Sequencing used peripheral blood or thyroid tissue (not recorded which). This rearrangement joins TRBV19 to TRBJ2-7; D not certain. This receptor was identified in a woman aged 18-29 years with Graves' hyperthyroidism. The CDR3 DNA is TGTGCCAGTAGGACTTACTCTTCATCCTACGAGCAGTACTTC. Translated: CASRTYSSSYEQYF.